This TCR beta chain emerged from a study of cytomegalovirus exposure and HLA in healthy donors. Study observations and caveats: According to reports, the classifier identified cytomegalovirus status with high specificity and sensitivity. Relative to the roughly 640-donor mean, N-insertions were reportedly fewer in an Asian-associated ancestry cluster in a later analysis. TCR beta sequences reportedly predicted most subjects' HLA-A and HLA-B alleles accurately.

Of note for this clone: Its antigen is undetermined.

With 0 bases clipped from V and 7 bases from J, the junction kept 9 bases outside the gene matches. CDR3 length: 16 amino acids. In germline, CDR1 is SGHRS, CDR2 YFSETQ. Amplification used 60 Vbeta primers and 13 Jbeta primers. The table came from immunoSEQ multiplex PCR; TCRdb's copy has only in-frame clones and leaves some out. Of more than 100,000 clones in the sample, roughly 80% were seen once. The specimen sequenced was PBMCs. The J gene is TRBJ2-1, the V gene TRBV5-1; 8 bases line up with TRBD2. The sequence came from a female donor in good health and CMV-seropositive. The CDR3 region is CASSLAPGGPRNEQFF. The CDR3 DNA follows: TGCGCCAGCAGCTTGGCTCCGGGGGGGCCAAGAAATGAGCAGTTCTTC.